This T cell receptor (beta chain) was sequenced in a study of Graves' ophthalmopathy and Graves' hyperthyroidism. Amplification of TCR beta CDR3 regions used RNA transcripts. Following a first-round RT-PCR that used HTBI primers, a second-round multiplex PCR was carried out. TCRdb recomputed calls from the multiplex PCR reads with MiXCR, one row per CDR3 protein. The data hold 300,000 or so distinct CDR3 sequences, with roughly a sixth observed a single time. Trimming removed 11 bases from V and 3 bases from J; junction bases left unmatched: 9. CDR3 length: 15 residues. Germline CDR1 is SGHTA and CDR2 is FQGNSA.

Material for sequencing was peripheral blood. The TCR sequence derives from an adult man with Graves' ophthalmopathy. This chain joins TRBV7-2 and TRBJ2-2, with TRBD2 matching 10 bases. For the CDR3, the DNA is TGTGCCTGGAGTCTACTAGCGGGATACACCGGGGAGCTGTTTTTT. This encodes CAWSLLAGYTGELFF.